The 5 T cell receptor beta chains in this list originate from one sample, sequenced in a study of OX40 agonist ivuxolimab in advanced cancers. Profiling relied on immunoSEQ multiplex PCR, and the TCRdb table lists in-frame clones only, not all of them. The sample carries around 36,000 clones, about 84% recorded once. The source material was CD4+ or CD8+ T cells sorted from blood, sampled in a trial of the OX40 agonist ivuxolimab. These receptors were taken from an adult with an advanced solid tumor such as melanoma, head and neck, liver or kidney cancer.

This chain joins TRBV5-4 and TRBJ2-7, with TRBD2 matching over 8 bases. V shed 4 bases and J 2 bases; nucleotides not matched to a gene: 11. CDR3 size: 16 residues. Germline V gives CDR1 SGHNT, CDR2 YYREEE (reference sequence). CDR3 in amino acids: CASSHPEVAGTYEQYF. As DNA, the CDR3 is TGTGCCAGCAGCCACCCGGAGGTAGCGGGGACCTACGAGCAGTACTTC.

J is TRBJ2-1 and V is TRBV13, with no clear D. CDR1 PRHDT and CDR2 FYEKMQ come from the germline V gene (reference sequence). Trimming cost V 5 bases and J 8 bases, with 13 bases left between them. This CDR3 has 13 residues. CDR3 region: CASSPRSADEQFF. The CDR3 bases are TGTGCCAGCAGCCCCCGGAGCGCGGATGAGCAGTTCTTC.

By share of the sample, this clone is medium-sized (0.01 to 0.1%). The chain carries TRBV19 and TRBJ1-6; the D is unclear. CDR3 size: 13 residues. Trimming cost V 5 bases and J 9 bases, with 11 bases left between them. Germline V gene lookup returns CDR1 LNHDA and CDR2 SQIVND (reference sequence). The CDR3 coding sequence is TGTGCCAGTAGTCTCGGGAATGGTTCACCCCTCCACTTT. Translation gives CASSLGNGSPLHF.

The V call is TRBV5-1, the J call TRBJ2-5, with unresolved D. Germline V CDR1 and CDR2: SGHRS, YFSETQ. Trimming shortened V by 2 bases and J by 3 bases, and 11 bases separated the two germline ends. This CDR3 region has 14 residues. CDR3 sequence: CASSLENVEETQYF. The CDR3 nucleotides read TGCGCCAGCAGCTTAGAGAATGTGGAAGAGACCCAGTACTTC.

The J gene is TRBJ2-1, the V gene TRBV15; 9 bases are a match to TRBD2. With V trimmed by 1 base and J by 8 bases, 15 bases remained unmatched. CDR3 length: 18 amino acids. In germline, CDR1 is LNHNV, CDR2 YYDKDF (reference sequence). The DNA for the CDR3 is TGTGCCACCAGCAGAGGGCTCGAGGCTAGCGGGGATCTTCATGAGCAGTTCTTC. Amino acid sequence: CATSRGLEASGDLHEQFF. The whole variable domain, filled in from reference TRBV15 and TRBJ2-1, reads DAMVIQNPRYQVTQFGKPVTLSCSQTLNHNVMYWYQQKSSQAPKLLFHYYDKDFNNEADTPDNFQSRRPNTSFCFLDIRSPGLGDTAMYLCATSRGLEASGDLHEQFFGPGTRLTVL.